This entry is about one T cell receptor beta chain. The antigen remains undetermined. The sample belongs to a study of cytomegalovirus exposure and HLA in healthy donors. Study-level information: As an earlier analysis found, about 179 million T cells yielded 90 million to 140 million unique TCR beta sequences. From HLA-typed donors, an early data release held 70 million to 100 million unique TCRs. The study, taken as a whole, reports: Immune exposure information available was restricted to CMV serostatus. Reportedly, HLA-A and HLA-B alleles of most subjects were accurately predicted from TCR beta.

PCR used 60 Vbeta primers and 13 Jbeta primers. Assay: immunoSEQ multiplex PCR; the TCRdb copy retains only in-frame clones and omits some. The sample has around 130,000 clones, roughly 70% seen once. V shed 5 bases and J 3 bases; nucleotides not matched to a gene: 8. Germline V gene lookup returns CDR1 SGHTS and CDR2 YDEGEE. The CDR3 totals 15 residues. The V and J genes are TRBV5-8 and TRBJ2-3; 8 bases line up with TRBD2. This receptor was obtained from a woman in her thirties or forties in good health and CMV-seropositive. The sequenced material came from PBMCs. The CDR3 here is CASSLGTSGTDTQYF. The CDR3, as DNA: TGTGCCAGCAGTCTGGGTACTAGCGGAACAGATACGCAGTATTTT. The whole variable domain, filled in from reference TRBV5-8 and TRBJ2-3, reads EAGVTQSPTHLIKTRGQQATLRCSPISGHTSVYWYQQALGLGLQFLLWYDEGEERNRGNFPPRFSGRQFPNYSSELNVNALELEDSALYLCASSLGTSGTDTQYFGPGTRLTVL.